The text below deals with one T cell receptor (beta chain). The sample is drawn from a study of blood T cell repertoires in COVID-19. The CDR3 consists of 13 residues. With V trimmed by 5 bases and J by 8 bases, 6 bases remained unmatched. Germline CDR1 and CDR2: MNHEY and SVGAGI. Original data processing: Reference gene primers were amplified, and this amplification served to estimate nucleated cell counts. Sequencing used immunoSEQ multiplex PCR; TCRdb keeps in-frame clones, though not all of them. V and J calls and clone size are given by that table; D and trimming were obtained from the DNA. The sample shows approximately 150,000 clones, over 75% of them seen only once.

The genes are TRBV6-5 and TRBJ1-2; the match to TRBD1 covers 9 bases. The sequenced material came from peripheral blood. This clonotype was obtained from a man aged 65-85 years with active COVID-19. CDR3 amino acids: CASSQTGGLGYTF. The CDR3 DNA follows: TGTGCCAGCAGTCAAACAGGGGGCCTGGGCTACACCTTC.